This entry features one T cell receptor beta chain sequence. These data originate in a study of control samples from healthy donors and cancer patients. The germline gives CDR1 DFQATT, CDR2 SNEGSKA (reference sequence). Trimming took off 8 bases at V and 3 bases at J, with 10 bases between the two ends. CDR3 length equals 11 residues. TCRdb keeps only in-frame clones here, not all; method: immunoSEQ multiplex PCR. The table shows around 150,000 clones, with approximately 90% occurring only once. This clonotype originated in a man younger than 45 in good health. The rearrangement joins TRBV20-1 to TRBJ1-1; tentative D call: TRBD1 (5 bases). The sequencing input was blood. The CDR3 loop is CSWGAYTEAFF. The CDR3 DNA is TGCAGTTGGGGCGCCTACACTGAAGCTTTCTTT.